Shown below are 19 T cell receptor beta chains from a single sample sequenced in a study of long-term antiretroviral therapy in people with HIV. Survey-level resolution applied to immunoSEQ assay v3.0. Sequencing used immunoSEQ multiplex PCR; TCRdb keeps in-frame clones, though not all of them. The table shows tens of thousands of clones, with less than 90% occurring only once. The specimen was unsorted PBMCs, collected 0.4 years after starting antiretroviral therapy. The receptor source for this set is a man between 45 and 60 years old with HIV.

V gene TRBV18 combines with J gene TRBJ2-7, with 12 positions matching TRBD1. This CDR3 is 15 amino acids long. The V gene's germline CDR1 is KGHSH and CDR2 LQKENI. V was clipped by 3 bases and J by 7 bases; unmatched bases: 7. The CDR3 bases are TGTGCCAGCTCACCCCTGGGACAGGGGGCAAGGGAGCAGTACTTC. As protein: CASSPLGQGAREQYF.

This clone was detected a few times. The chain couples TRBV7-9 to TRBJ1-2, with D tentatively TRBD1 (6 bases). Germline V gene sequence: CDR1 SEHNR, CDR2 FQNEAQ (reference sequence). The CDR3 extends over 13 amino acids. V gave up 1 base and J gave up 7 bases, with 10 bases separating them. CDR3 amino acids: CASSLGQGRGYTF. For the CDR3, the DNA is TGTGCCAGCAGCTTAGGGCAGGGGCGTGGCTACACCTTC.

This clone was detected only a few times. Written as DNA, the CDR3 is TGTGCCAGCAGCTTATCAAGGTCGGATGGCTACACCTTC. The encoded protein is CASSLSRSDGYTF. The chain carries TRBV7-8 and TRBJ1-2; no definite D call. The CDR3 length is 13 residues. Trimming removed 2 bases from V and 6 bases from J, with 10 bases in between. The germline V gene has CDR1 SGHVS and CDR2 FQNEAQ.

This clone has just one count. The rearrangement joins TRBV18 to TRBJ2-2, with D hard to call. From germline, CDR1 is KGHSH and CDR2 LQKENI. CDR3 size: 13 residues. Trimming stripped 2 bases from V and 5 bases from J, with 6 bases between. DNA of the CDR3: TGTGCCAGCTCACCAACTTTAACCGGGGAGCTGTTTTTT. It codes for CASSPTLTGELFF.

The chain recombines TRBV30 with TRBJ2-1; 9 nucleotides agree with TRBD1. Germline V gene lookup returns CDR1 GTSNPN and CDR2 SVGIG (reference sequence). After removal of 2 bases from V and 5 bases from J, the junction contained 7 bases not matched to a gene. The CDR3 is made up of 15 amino acids. The CDR3, as DNA: TGTGCCTGGAGTCCAGCCTGGACAGGGGACAATGAGCAGTTCTTC. Translated: CAWSPAWTGDNEQFF.

The genes are TRBV19 and TRBJ1-1; no clear D. In germline, CDR1 is LNHDA, CDR2 SQIVND (reference sequence). The CDR3 is made up of 15 amino acids. The ends were cut back, 10 bases at V and 5 bases at J, with 23 bases in the middle. CDR3: CATTPPGRSYTEAFF. The CDR3 DNA is TGTGCCACAACGCCCCCGGGCCGATCGTATACTGAAGCTTTCTTT. The full variable domain, with the rest looked up from reference TRBV19 and TRBJ1-1, is DGGITQSPKYLFRKEGQNVTLSCEQNLNHDAMYWYRQDPGQGLRLIYYSQIVNDFQKGDIAEGYSVSREKKESFPLTVTSAQKNPTAFYLCATTPPGRSYTEAFFGQGTRLTVV.

The chain links TRBV7-3 to TRBJ2-5, with TRBD2 matching 8 bases. CDR1 and CDR2 (germline): SGHTA, FQGTGA. This CDR3 comprises 15 residues. The junction had 12 bases not matched to a gene; V was cut back by 7 bases and J by 5 bases. Here the CDR3 DNA reads TGTGCCAGCACCCCGGGGGGGACCCCTACGGAGACCCAGTACTTC. This translates into CASTPGGTPTETQYF. The variable domain in full, with the rest retrieved from reference TRBV7-3 and TRBJ2-5, is GAGVSQTPSNKVTEKGKYVELRCDPISGHTALYWYRQSLGQGPEFLIYFQGTGAADDSGLPNDRFFAVRPEGSVSTLKIQRTERGDSAVYLCASTPGGTPTETQYFGPGTRLLVL.

The chain is built from TRBV28 and TRBJ1-5, with D unresolved. Per germline, CDR1 MDHEN and CDR2 SYDVKM. V was clipped by 8 bases and J by 8 bases, with 13 bases between them. The CDR3 loop spans 12 amino acids. For the CDR3, the DNA is TGTGCCAGCCGGACCCTAAATAAGCCCCAGCATTTT. Translated: CASRTLNKPQHF. Based on the CDR3 plus reference TRBV28 and TRBJ1-5, the full variable domain is DVKVTQSSRYLVKRTGEKVFLECVQDMDHENMFWYRQDPGLGLRLIYFSYDVKMKEKGDIPEGYSVSREKKERFSLILESASTNQTSMYLCASRTLNKPQHFGDGTRLSIL.

The gene calls are TRBV7-9 and TRBJ2-1, with no clear D. There are 14 residues in the CDR3. V was shortened by 7 bases and J by 0 bases, with 10 bases between the two germline ends. Per germline, CDR1 SEHNR and CDR2 FQNEAQ (reference sequence). The CDR3 reads CASTYSSSYNEQFF. Written as DNA, the CDR3 is TGTGCCAGCACTTACAGCAGCTCCTACAATGAGCAGTTCTTC. The full variable domain, its missing parts supplied by reference TRBV7-9 and TRBJ2-1, is DTGVSQNPRHKITKRGQNVTFRCDPISEHNRLYWYRQTLGQGPEFLTYFQNEAQLEKSRLLSDRFSAERPKGSFSTLEIQRTEQGDSAMYLCASTYSSSYNEQFFGPGTRLTVL.

The V call is TRBV30, the J call TRBJ1-2, with D uncertain. V was shortened by 4 bases and J by 0 bases, with 24 bases between the two germline ends. The CDR3 is 18 amino acids. In germline, CDR1 is GTSNPN, CDR2 SVGIG (reference sequence). The CDR3 here is CAWTKPNTLVIANYGYTF. CDR3 nucleotide sequence: TGTGCCTGGACCAAACCAAACACGCTAGTGATAGCTAACTATGGCTACACCTTC.

This clone was counted a few times. The chain combines TRBV15 with TRBJ1-2, with D perhaps TRBD1 (6 bases). CDR1 is LNHNV and CDR2 is YYDKDF in the germline V gene (reference sequence). V lost 3 bases, J lost 8 bases, and 16 bases lay in between. The CDR3 has 14 residues. The CDR3 region is CATSSITGYEGYTF. The CDR3 DNA is TGTGCCACCAGCAGCATAACAGGGTATGAAGGCTACACCTTC.

The chain combines TRBV6-1 with TRBJ2-1; 7 nucleotides agree with TRBD1. Germline CDR1 and CDR2: MNHNS and SASEGT. V was clipped by 2 bases and J by 0 bases; unmatched bases: 10. The CDR3 extends over 18 amino acids. The CDR3, as DNA: TGTGCCAGCAGTGAAAGCCCTGGGACAGATGGCTCCTACAATGAGCAGTTCTTC. Its translation: CASSESPGTDGSYNEQFF.

The V and J genes are TRBV9 and TRBJ2-3, with D possibly being TRBD2 (6 bases). With 5 bases removed from V and 0 bases from J, the gap between germline ends came to 10 bases. Germline assignment: CDR1 SGDLS and CDR2 YYNGEE. The CDR3 extends over 14 amino acids. CDR3 loop: CASRGGVSTDTQYF. In DNA, the CDR3 is TGTGCCAGCAGGGGCGGGGTAAGCACAGATACGCAGTATTTT.

The chain couples TRBV18 to TRBJ2-5; 7 nucleotides align to TRBD1. CDR1 is KGHSH, CDR2 LQKENI, per germline. J lost 2 bases, V lost 0 bases, and 6 bases had no gene match. CDR3 length: 16 residues. The CDR3 spells CASSPPWDSGQETQYF. Written as DNA, the CDR3 is TGTGCCAGCTCACCACCATGGGACAGTGGACAAGAGACCCAGTACTTC.

A single count supports this clone. The chain uses TRBV6-5 and TRBJ2-7, with TRBD2 as a possible D gene (5 bases). Trimming shortened V by 6 bases and J by 1 base, and 16 bases separated the two germline ends. Germline CDR1 is MNHEY and CDR2 is SVGAGI. The CDR3 runs 15 residues. CDR3 protein: CASSPLRRASYEQYF. CDR3 DNA: TGTGCCAGCAGCCCTTTACGGCGGGCTTCCTACGAGCAGTACTTC.

V and J are TRBV4-3 and TRBJ1-2; 10 bases are a match to TRBD1. From germline, CDR1 is LGHNA and CDR2 YSLEER. Unmatched junction bases numbered 2, after V lost 1 base and J lost 0 bases. This CDR3 spans 16 amino acids. The CDR3 protein is CASSQAGQGTNYGYTF. The CDR3 region has the DNA TGCGCCAGCAGCCAAGCGGGACAGGGGACTAACTATGGCTACACCTTC.

This clone was seen once. The chain links TRBV15 to TRBJ1-5; TRBD1 matches at 10 bases. Germline V gives CDR1 LNHNV, CDR2 YYDKDF (reference sequence). The CDR3 is 16 residues long. Trimming took 1 base from V and 4 from J; bases not matched to a gene: 4. As DNA, the CDR3 is TGTGCCACCAGCAGAGGAGGGACAGGGGATAATCAGCCCCAGCATTTT. Translation: CATSRGGTGDNQPQHF. Together with reference TRBV15 and TRBJ1-5, the CDR3 gives the full variable domain: DAMVIQNPRYQVTQFGKPVTLSCSQTLNHNVMYWYQQKSSQAPKLLFHYYDKDFNNEADTPDNFQSRRPNTSFCFLDIRSPGLGDTAMYLCATSRGGTGDNQPQHFGDGTRLSIL.

This clone was counted once. The rearrangement joins TRBV4-2 to TRBJ2-3; a possible D gene is TRBD2 (6 bases). This CDR3 is 14 amino acids long. Deletions cut 1 base from V and 4 bases from J, with 9 bases between. In germline, CDR1 is LGHNA, CDR2 YNFKEQ. Written as DNA, the CDR3 is TGTGCCAGCAGCCAAGGAGGGACTCCAGATACGCAGTATTTT. Encoded protein: CASSQGGTPDTQYF.

The rearrangement links TRBV9 to TRBJ2-5; 10 bases are a match to TRBD1. V lost 0 bases to trimming and J lost 4 bases; unmatched junction nucleotides: 3. The CDR3 contains 15 residues. Germline V gene lookup returns CDR1 SGDLS and CDR2 YYNGEE. The CDR3 DNA reads TGTGCCAGCAGCGTAGTGGGACAGGGGACAGAGACCCAGTACTTC. Its protein product is CASSVVGQGTETQYF.